These 8 T cell receptor beta chains came from one sample sequenced in a study of cytomegalovirus exposure and HLA in healthy donors. Sequencing was performed with immunoSEQ multiplex PCR; in TCRdb, only in-frame clones are kept and a portion is missing. The sample lists about 140,000 clones; approximately 84% were seen once. Sequencing was done on a sample of PBMCs. These receptors all come from a woman aged 30 to 39 in good health and CMV-seronegative.

The chain links TRBV2 to TRBJ2-3; possible D gene TRBD2, 6 bases. The germline gives CDR1 SNHLY, CDR2 FYNNEI. CDR3 length equals 12 residues. V lost 7 bases to trimming and J lost 6 bases, with 11 bases between them. CDR3 bases: TGTGCCAGCATTGGGGGGTCCGATACGCAGTATTTT. This codes for CASIGGSDTQYF.

The chain is built from TRBV29-1 and TRBJ2-2, with 7 bases lining up with TRBD1. In germline, CDR1 is SQVTM, CDR2 ANQGSEA. The CDR3 is made up of 13 amino acids. V lost 1 base, J lost 5 bases, and 1 base stayed unmatched. The CDR3 coding sequence is TGCAGCGTTGAAGCCAGGGGGACCGGGGAGCTGTTTTTT. Protein: CSVEARGTGELFF.

The chain has TRBV6-1 and TRBJ1-6; 9 bases fit TRBD1. The trim removed 10 bases at V and 13 bases at J, leaving 11 bases unmatched. The CDR3 consists of 13 residues. From germline, CDR1 is MNHNS and CDR2 SASEGT. CDR3 region: CAIGAGQGYPLHF. As DNA, the CDR3 is TGTGCCATCGGCGCGGGACAGGGATATCCCCTCCACTTT.

This clone was picked up a small number of times. The rearrangement uses TRBV21-1 and TRBJ2-5; TRBD2 was called by the table and not checked on the DNA. TRBV21-1 represents a pseudogene. The CDR3 contains 16 residues. The CDR3, as DNA: TGTGCCAGCAGTCAAAGCGGGGGGGGCAACCAAGAGACCCAGTACTTC. This codes for CASSQSGGGNQETQYF.

The gene calls are TRBV30 and TRBJ2-3; possible D gene TRBD1, 6 bases. The V end lost 2 bases, the J end lost 6 bases, and 24 bases lay between the germline ends. CDR3 length equals 17 residues. The germline CDR1 and CDR2 sequences are GTSNPN and SVGIG (reference sequence). The DNA for the CDR3 is TGTGCCTGGAGTCCCTATCTGCCGCAGGGACAAAGGGATACGCAGTATTTT. This sequence encodes CAWSPYLPQGQRDTQYF. Using reference TRBV30 and TRBJ2-3 for the parts outside the CDR3, the full variable domain is SQTIHQWPATLVQPVGSPLSLECTVEGTSNPNLYWYRQAAGRGLQLLFYSVGIGQISSEVPQNLSASRPQDRQFILSSKKLLLSDSGFYLCAWSPYLPQGQRDTQYFGPGTRLTVL.

This clone was counted a single time. This chain uses TRBV19 with TRBJ1-2, with D maybe TRBD1 (6 bases). CDR1 LNHDA and CDR2 SQIVND come from the germline V gene (reference sequence). The V gene lost 3 bases and the J gene lost 4 bases, with 15 bases spanning the gap. This CDR3 has 15 amino acids. The CDR3 region has the DNA TGTGCCAGTAGTATGACCAGGGGTCTACTCTATGGCTACACCTTC. Protein sequence: CASSMTRGLLYGYTF. The complete variable domain, with remaining parts taken from reference TRBV19 and TRBJ1-2, reads DGGITQSPKYLFRKEGQNVTLSCEQNLNHDAMYWYRQDPGQGLRLIYYSQIVNDFQKGDIAEGYSVSREKKESFPLTVTSAQKNPTAFYLCASSMTRGLLYGYTFGSGTRLTVV.

The chain uses TRBV18 and TRBJ2-3; perhaps TRBD1 as D (5 bases). The V gene lost 6 bases and the J gene lost 0 bases, with 19 bases spanning the gap. The CDR3 loop spans 17 amino acids. Germline CDR1 and CDR2: KGHSH and LQKENI. DNA of the CDR3: TGTGCCAGCTCTGCGAGGCAAGGCAGGGCAAGCACAGATACGCAGTATTTT. It specifies CASSARQGRASTDTQYF.

The chain joins TRBV18 to TRBJ1-5, with TRBD1 as a possible D gene (5 bases). Germline CDR1 and CDR2: KGHSH and LQKENI. Trimming took off 4 bases at V and 2 bases at J, with 6 bases between the two ends. CDR3 length: 13 amino acids. The CDR3 DNA reads as TGTGCCAGCTCACAGACAGGCAATCAGCCCCAGCATTTT. The encoded protein is CASSQTGNQPQHF.